Following are 11 T cell receptor beta chains from one sample sequenced in a study of cytomegalovirus exposure and HLA in healthy donors. 13 Jbeta primers and 60 Vbeta primers were used for the PCR. Only in-frame clones appear in the TCRdb table, and some are missing; sequencing was by immunoSEQ multiplex PCR. The sample yields about 160,000 clones, approximately 80% seen once. The specimen was PBMCs. The receptors here all came from a male donor in good health and CMV-seropositive.

This chain uses TRBV4-2 with TRBJ1-3, with D possibly matching TRBD1 (6 bases). V gave up 1 base and J gave up 0 bases, with 13 bases separating them. Germline CDR1 and CDR2: LGHNA and YNFKEQ. The CDR3 consists of 17 residues. CDR3 region: CASSQGETGYSGNTIYF. The CDR3 nucleotides read TGTGCCAGCAGCCAAGGGGAGACAGGCTACTCTGGAAACACCATATATTTT.

The V and J genes are TRBV10-3 and TRBJ2-2; possible D gene TRBD2, 5 bases. Deletions cut 7 bases from V and 4 bases from J, with 16 bases between. CDR3 length: 15 amino acids. CDR1 ENHRY and CDR2 SYGVKD come from the germline V gene. The CDR3 DNA reads as TGTGCCATCAAAGAGGGCGGAAACCCCACCGGGGAGCTGTTTTTT. This sequence encodes CAIKEGGNPTGELFF.

J is TRBJ1-1 and V is TRBV4-1; no clear D. V shed 4 bases and J shed 6 bases, with 15 bases lying between them. The germline V gene encodes CDR1 MGHRA and CDR2 YSYEKL. The length of the CDR3 is 14 residues. This CDR3 is CASSRASGVAEAFF. The CDR3, as DNA: TGCGCCAGCAGCCGCGCTTCCGGTGTGGCTGAAGCTTTCTTT.

The chain employs TRBV11-3 and TRBJ2-7, with a weak D call TRBD2 (5 bases). The germline CDR1 and CDR2 sequences are SGHNT and YENEEA. V was cut by 1 base and J by 6 bases, with 13 bases left in between. The CDR3 is 14 amino acids. This CDR3 reads CASSLGGRWREQYF. CDR3 bases: TGTGCCAGCAGCTTAGGAGGGAGATGGCGCGAGCAGTACTTC. Together with reference TRBV11-3 and TRBJ2-7, the CDR3 gives the full variable domain: EAGVVQSPRYKIIEKKQPVAFWCNPISGHNTLYWYLQNLGQGPELLIRYENEEAVDDSQLPKDRFSAERLKGVDSTLKIQPAELGDSAVYLCASSLGGRWREQYFGPGTRLTVT.

This clone was observed once. The chain couples TRBV11-3 to TRBJ1-3; D call uncertain. The V end lost 0 bases, the J end lost 3 bases, and 3 bases lay between the germline ends. The CDR3 is 13 residues long. Germline lookup yields CDR1 SGHNT and CDR2 YENEEA. The DNA of the CDR3 is TGTGCCAGCAGCTTAGATCTTGGAAACACCATATATTTT. Its translation: CASSLDLGNTIYF.

The V gene is TRBV7-2, the J gene TRBJ1-1; D possibly corresponds to TRBD1 (6 bases). V was pared by 2 bases and J by 0 bases, with 10 bases between. Germline values: CDR1 SGHTA, CDR2 FQGNSA. This CDR3 has 15 residues. CDR3 bases: TGTGCCAGCAGCTTACAGGGGCCTTTGAACACTGAAGCTTTCTTT. Translating it yields CASSLQGPLNTEAFF.

This rearrangement joins TRBV10-3 to TRBJ1-2, with D possibly matching TRBD1 (5 bases). CDR3 length: 14 residues. V dropped 2 bases and J dropped 3 bases, with 10 bases sitting between them. CDR1 and CDR2 from the germline V gene are ENHRY and SYGVKD. In nucleotides, the CDR3 is TGTGCCATCAGTGAGGGAACAGGTTACTATGGCTACACCTTC. Its translation is CAISEGTGYYGYTF.

The V call is TRBV13, the J call TRBJ2-1, with TRBD1 matching over 8 bases. Looked up from germline, CDR1 is PRHDT and CDR2 is FYEKMQ (reference sequence). Trimming at V came to 1 base and at J to 4 bases, leaving 3 bases not matched to a gene. This CDR3 is built from 15 residues. The CDR3 sequence is CASSLAGGGYNEQFF. In DNA, the CDR3 is TGTGCCAGCAGCTTAGCAGGGGGCGGATACAATGAGCAGTTCTTC.

V and J are TRBV4-1 and TRBJ2-6; tentatively, D is TRBD2 (5 bases). Trimming cost V 0 bases and J 2 bases, with 8 bases left between them. The germline V gene encodes CDR1 MGHRA and CDR2 YSYEKL. This CDR3 contains 16 residues. In DNA, the CDR3 is TGCGCCAGCAGCCAAGAGGGGAGAGCTGGGGCCAACGTCCTGACTTTC. It specifies CASSQEGRAGANVLTF.

The chain carries TRBV5-1 and TRBJ2-7; 14 positions match TRBD2. Trimming cost V 4 bases and J 9 bases; bases outside gene matches: 12. This CDR3 region has 16 residues. Germline loops: CDR1 SGHRS, CDR2 YFSETQ. CDR3 sequence: CASSPNSGLAGEVQYF. The CDR3 DNA follows: TGCGCCAGCAGCCCAAACTCGGGACTAGCGGGAGAAGTGCAGTACTTC.

The DNA for the CDR3 is TGTGCCAGCAGCCCGGCTCGGGGGGACGAGCAGTACTTC. Encoded protein: CASSPARGDEQYF. The V and J genes are TRBV11-3 and TRBJ2-5; 7 bases align to TRBD2. TRBJ2-7 explains the end of the DNA better; the J call may be wrong. Germline loops: CDR1 SGHNT, CDR2 YENEEA. The CDR3 has 13 amino acids.